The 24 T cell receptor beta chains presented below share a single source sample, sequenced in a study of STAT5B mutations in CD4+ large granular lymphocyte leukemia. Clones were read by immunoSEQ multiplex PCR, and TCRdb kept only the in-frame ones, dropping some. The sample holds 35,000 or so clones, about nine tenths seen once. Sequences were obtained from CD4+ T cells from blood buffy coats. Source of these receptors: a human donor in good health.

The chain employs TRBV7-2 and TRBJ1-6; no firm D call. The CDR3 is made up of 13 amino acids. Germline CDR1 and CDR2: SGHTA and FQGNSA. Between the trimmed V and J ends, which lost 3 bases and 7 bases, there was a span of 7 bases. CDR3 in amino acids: CASSFEQNSPLHF. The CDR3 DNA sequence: TGTGCCAGCAGCTTTGAGCAGAATTCACCCCTCCACTTT.

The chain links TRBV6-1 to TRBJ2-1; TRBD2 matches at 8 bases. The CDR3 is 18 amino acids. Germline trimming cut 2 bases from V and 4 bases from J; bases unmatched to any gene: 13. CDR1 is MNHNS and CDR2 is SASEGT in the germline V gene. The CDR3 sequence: CASSEHAGGLVGYNEQFF. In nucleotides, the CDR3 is TGTGCCAGCAGTGAACACGCGGGAGGCCTGGTGGGTTACAATGAGCAGTTCTTC.

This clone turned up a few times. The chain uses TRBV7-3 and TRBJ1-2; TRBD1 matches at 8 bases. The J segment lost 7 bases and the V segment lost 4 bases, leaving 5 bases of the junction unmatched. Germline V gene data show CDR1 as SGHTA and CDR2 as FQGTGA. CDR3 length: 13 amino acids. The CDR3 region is CASSSGQGGGYTF. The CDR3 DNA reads TGTGCCAGCAGCTCCGGACAGGGAGGTGGCTACACCTTC.

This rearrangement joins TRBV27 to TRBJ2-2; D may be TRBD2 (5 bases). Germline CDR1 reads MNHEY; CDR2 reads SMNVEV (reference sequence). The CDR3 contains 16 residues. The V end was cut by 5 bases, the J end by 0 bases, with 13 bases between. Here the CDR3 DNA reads TGTGCCAGCAGTCCCCGGAGGAGCCCGAACACCGGGGAGCTGTTTTTT. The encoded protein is CASSPRRSPNTGELFF.

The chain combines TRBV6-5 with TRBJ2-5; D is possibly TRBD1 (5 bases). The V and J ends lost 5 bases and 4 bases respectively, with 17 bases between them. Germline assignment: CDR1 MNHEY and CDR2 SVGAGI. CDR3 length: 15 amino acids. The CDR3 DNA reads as TGTGCCAGCAGTGCCCCCGGGCAGGGTTCAGAGACCCAGTACTTC. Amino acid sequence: CASSAPGQGSETQYF.

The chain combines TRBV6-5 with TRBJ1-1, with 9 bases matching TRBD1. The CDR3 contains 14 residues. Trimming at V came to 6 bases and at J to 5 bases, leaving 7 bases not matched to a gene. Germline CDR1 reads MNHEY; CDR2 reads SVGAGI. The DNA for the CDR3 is TGTGCCAGCAGCTATGACAGGGGGTCGACTGAAGCTTTCTTT. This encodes CASSYDRGSTEAFF.

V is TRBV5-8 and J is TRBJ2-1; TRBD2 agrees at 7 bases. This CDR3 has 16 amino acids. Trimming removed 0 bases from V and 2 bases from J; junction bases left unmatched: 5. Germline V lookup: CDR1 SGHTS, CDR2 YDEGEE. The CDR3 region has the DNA TGTGCCAGCAGCTTGGTTACCCTAGCGGCCTACAATGAGCAGTTCTTC. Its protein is CASSLVTLAAYNEQFF.

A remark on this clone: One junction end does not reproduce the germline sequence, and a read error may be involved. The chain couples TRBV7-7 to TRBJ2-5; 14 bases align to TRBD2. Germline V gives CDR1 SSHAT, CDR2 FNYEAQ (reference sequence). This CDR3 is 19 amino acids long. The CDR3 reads CASSLGGTSGRVVQETQYF. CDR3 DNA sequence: TGTGCTAGCAGCTTGGGAGGGACTAGCGGGAGAGTAGTTCAAGAGACCCAGTACTTC.

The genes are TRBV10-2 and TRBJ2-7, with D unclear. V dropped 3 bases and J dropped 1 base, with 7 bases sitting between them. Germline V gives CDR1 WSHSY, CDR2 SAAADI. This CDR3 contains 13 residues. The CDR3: CASSDTLSYEQYF. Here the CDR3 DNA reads TGCGCCAGCAGTGATACCCTTTCCTACGAGCAGTACTTC.

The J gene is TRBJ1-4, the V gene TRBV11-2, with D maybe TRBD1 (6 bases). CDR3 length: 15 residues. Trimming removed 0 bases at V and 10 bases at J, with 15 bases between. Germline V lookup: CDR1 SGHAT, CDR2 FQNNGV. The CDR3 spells CASSLDFTGIGKLFF. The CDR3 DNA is TGTGCCAGCAGCTTAGATTTCACAGGGATAGGAAAACTGTTTTTT.

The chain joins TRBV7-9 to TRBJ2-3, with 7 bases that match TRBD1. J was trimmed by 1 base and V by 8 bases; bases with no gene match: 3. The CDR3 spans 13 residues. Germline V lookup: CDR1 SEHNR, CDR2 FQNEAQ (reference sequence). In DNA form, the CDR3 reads TGTGCCAGCGATGGACAGGGCACAGATACGCAGTATTTT. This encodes CASDGQGTDTQYF.

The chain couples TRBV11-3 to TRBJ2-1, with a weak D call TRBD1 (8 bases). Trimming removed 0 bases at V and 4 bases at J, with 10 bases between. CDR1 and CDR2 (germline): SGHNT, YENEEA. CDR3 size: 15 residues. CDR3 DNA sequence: TGTGCCAGCAGCTTAGAACAGGGGGGGTACAATGAGCAGTTCTTC. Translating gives CASSLEQGGYNEQFF. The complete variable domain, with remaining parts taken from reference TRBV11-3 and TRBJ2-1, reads EAGVVQSPRYKIIEKKQPVAFWCNPISGHNTLYWYLQNLGQGPELLIRYENEEAVDDSQLPKDRFSAERLKGVDSTLKIQPAELGDSAVYLCASSLEQGGYNEQFFGPGTRLTVL.

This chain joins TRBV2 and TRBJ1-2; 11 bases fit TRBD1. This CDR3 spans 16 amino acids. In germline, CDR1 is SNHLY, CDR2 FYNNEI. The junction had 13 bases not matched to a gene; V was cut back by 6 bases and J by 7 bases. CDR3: CASSESRTGGYGGYTF. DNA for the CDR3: TGTGCCAGCAGCGAATCCCGGACAGGGGGCTACGGTGGCTACACCTTC.

This chain's CDR3 is CASSLGLWTAGDRNEQFF. As DNA, the CDR3 is TGTGCCAGCAGCTTGGGGCTCTGGACAGCCGGGGATAGGAATGAGCAGTTCTTC. The gene calls are TRBV5-4 and TRBJ2-1, with a tentative D call TRBD1 (6 bases). V was shortened by 0 bases and J by 7 bases, with 23 bases between the two germline ends. From germline, CDR1 is SGHNT and CDR2 YYREEE (reference sequence). The CDR3 totals 18 residues.

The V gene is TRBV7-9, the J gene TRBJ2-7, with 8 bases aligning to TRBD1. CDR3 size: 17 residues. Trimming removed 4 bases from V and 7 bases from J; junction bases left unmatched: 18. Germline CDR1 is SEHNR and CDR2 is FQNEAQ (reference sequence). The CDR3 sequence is CASSSLKNPRGRGEQYF. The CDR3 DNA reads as TGTGCCAGCAGCTCATTAAAAAACCCCAGGGGGCGCGGAGAGCAGTACTTC.

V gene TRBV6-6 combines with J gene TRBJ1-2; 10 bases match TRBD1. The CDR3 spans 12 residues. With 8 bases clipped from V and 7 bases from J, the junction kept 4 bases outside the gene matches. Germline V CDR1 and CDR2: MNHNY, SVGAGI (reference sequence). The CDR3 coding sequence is TGTGCCAGCTGGACAGGGGGAGGTGGCTACACCTTC. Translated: CASWTGGGGYTF.

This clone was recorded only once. The CDR3 DNA reads as TGTGCCATTGCACGGGGGAGCTCCTACGAGCAGTACTTC. This encodes CAIARGSSYEQYF. V and J are TRBV10-3 and TRBJ2-7, with a possible D match to TRBD2 (6 bases). Germline loops: CDR1 ENHRY, CDR2 SYGVKD. The length of the CDR3 is 13 residues. Trimming took 9 bases from V and 0 from J, leaving 12 bases between them.

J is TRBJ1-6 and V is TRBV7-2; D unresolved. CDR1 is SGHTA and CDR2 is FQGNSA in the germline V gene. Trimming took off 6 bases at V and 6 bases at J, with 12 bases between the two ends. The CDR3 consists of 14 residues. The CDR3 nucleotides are TGTGCCAGCAGGCCCCCCCCACTTAATTCACCCCTCCACTTT. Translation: CASRPPPLNSPLHF.

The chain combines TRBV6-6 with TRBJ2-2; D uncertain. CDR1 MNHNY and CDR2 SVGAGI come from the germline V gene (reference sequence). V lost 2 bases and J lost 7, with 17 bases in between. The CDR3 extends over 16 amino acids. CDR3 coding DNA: TGTGCCAGCAGTTACCCCTTAGTGGGGTGGGACGGGGAGCTGTTTTTT. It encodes CASSYPLVGWDGELFF.

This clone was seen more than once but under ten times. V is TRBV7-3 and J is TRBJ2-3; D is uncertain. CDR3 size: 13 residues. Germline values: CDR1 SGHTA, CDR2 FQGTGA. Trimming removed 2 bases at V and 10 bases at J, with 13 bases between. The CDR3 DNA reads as TGTGCCAGCAGCTTACAAAGTAGGAGTGCGCAGTATTTT. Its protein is CASSLQSRSAQYF.

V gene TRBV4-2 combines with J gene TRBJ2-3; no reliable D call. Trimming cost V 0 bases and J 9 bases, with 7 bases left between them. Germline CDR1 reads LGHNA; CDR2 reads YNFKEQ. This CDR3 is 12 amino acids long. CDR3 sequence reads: CASSQDLRTQYF. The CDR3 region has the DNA TGTGCCAGCAGCCAAGATCTAAGGACGCAGTATTTT.

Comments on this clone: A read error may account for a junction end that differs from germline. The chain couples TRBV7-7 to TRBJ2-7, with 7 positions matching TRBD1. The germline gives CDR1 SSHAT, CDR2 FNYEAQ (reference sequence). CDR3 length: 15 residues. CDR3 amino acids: CASSPIVGGFYEQYF. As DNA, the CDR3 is TGTGCTAGCAGCCCAATCGTAGGGGGCTTCTACGAGCAGTACTTC.

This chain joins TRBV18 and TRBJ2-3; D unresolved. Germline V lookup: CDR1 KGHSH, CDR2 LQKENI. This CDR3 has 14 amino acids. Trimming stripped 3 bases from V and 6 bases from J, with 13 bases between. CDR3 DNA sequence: TGTGCCAGCTCACCCCGCCCCTCGATGGATACGCAGTATTTT. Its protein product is CASSPRPSMDTQYF.

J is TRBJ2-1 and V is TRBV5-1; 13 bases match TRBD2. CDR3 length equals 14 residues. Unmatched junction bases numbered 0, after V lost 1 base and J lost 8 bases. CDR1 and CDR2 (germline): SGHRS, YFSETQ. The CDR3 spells CASSLTSGGDEQFF. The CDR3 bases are TGCGCCAGCAGCTTGACTAGCGGGGGGGATGAGCAGTTCTTC.